Here is one T cell receptor beta chain with its context. Its target is not known. This entry belongs to a study of T cell responses to AZD1222 COVID-19 vaccine. Regarding the study as a whole: Sampled repertoires all dated from after the peak T cell response.

The method was immunoSEQ multiplex PCR; TCRdb's version includes in-frame clones alone and lacks a portion of them. The profile covers 100,000 to 120,000 clones, with approximately 85% appearing a single time and around 4.6% taken by the ten largest. The clonotype was recovered from an adult in good health. Specimen: peripheral blood, collected on day 0 of AZD1222 vaccination.

CDR3 loop: CSVEKAGSGIETQYF. CDR3 nucleotides: TGCAGCGTTGAAAAGGCAGGGAGTGGGATTGAGACCCAGTACTTC. The gene calls are TRBV29-1 and TRBJ2-5; D could derive from TRBD1 or TRBD2 (5 bases each). Trimming took off 2 bases at V and 5 bases at J, with 18 bases between the two ends. The germline gives CDR1 SQVTM, CDR2 ANQGSEA. The CDR3 is 15 residues long.